This T cell receptor (beta chain) originates from a study of blood T cell repertoires in COVID-19. On the study more broadly: COVID-19 samples, acute and convalescent, were from the United States, Italy and Spain.

As originally analysed: Estimation of nucleated cell counts was performed using reference gene primer amplification. Assay: immunoSEQ multiplex PCR; the TCRdb copy retains only in-frame clones and omits some. For V, J and clone size, that table is used; D and trimming come from the DNA. This sample has approximately 160,000 clones, with roughly 83% found just once. The CDR3 loop spans 13 amino acids. Per the germline V gene, CDR1 is SQVTM and CDR2 is ANQGSEA. The V and J ends lost 4 bases and 6 bases respectively, with 14 bases between them. This TCR derives from a woman aged 80 or over with active or convalescent COVID-19. The sequenced sample consisted of peripheral blood. The chain carries TRBV29-1 and TRBJ2-3; no reliable D call. CDR3 nucleotides: TGCAGCGTTGTCCTCCCATGGGCGGATACGCAGTATTTT. This codes for CSVVLPWADTQYF.